Listed below are T cell receptor beta chains from one sample, sequenced in a study of T cells in Graves' hyperthyroidism and ophthalmopathy. TCRdb re-called the multiplex PCR reads through MiXCR, storing one row per CDR3 protein. The sample has nearly 750,000 distinct CDR3 sequences, roughly a third seen once. The sequenced material came from blood. These receptors originate from a woman between 40 and 55 years old with Graves' hyperthyroidism. The CDR3 runs from the conserved cysteine through the conserved F or W. Each record gives: V gene, D gene, clone size, J gene, CDR3 protein, CDR3 DNA. D genes are given only for firm matches. The size entry is marked missing in some rows and otherwise reads once, few, many or a size class.

v_gene: TRBV10-1
d_gene: -
abundance: many
j_gene: TRBJ1-2
CDR3aa: CASSSTATDAYYGYTF
CDR3nt: TGCGCCAGCAGTTCTACAGCGACGGACGCTTACTATGGCTACACCTTC

v_gene: TRBV24-1
d_gene: -
abundance: -
j_gene: TRBJ1-5
CDR3aa: CATSIGSNQPQHF
CDR3nt: TGTGCCACCAGTATCGGCTCGAATCAGCCCCAGCATTTT

v_gene: TRBV5-1
d_gene: TRBD1
abundance: -
j_gene: TRBJ1-4
CDR3aa: CASAGQTNEKLFF
CDR3nt: TGCGCCAGCGCGGGACAGACAAATGAAAAACTGTTTTTT

v_gene: TRBV10-2
d_gene: -
abundance: many
j_gene: TRBJ1-2
CDR3aa: CASSDGVRRHYGYTF
CDR3nt: TGCGCCAGCAGTGATGGAGTCAGGCGACACTATGGCTACACCTTC

v_gene: TRBV7-8
d_gene: TRBD1
abundance: -
j_gene: TRBJ2-6
CDR3aa: CASSDGTGVPGSGANVLTF
CDR3nt: TGTGCCAGCAGCGACGGGACAGGGGTGCCGGGCTCTGGGGCCAACGTCCTGACTTTC

v_gene: TRBV5-4
d_gene: -
abundance: few
j_gene: TRBJ1-6
CDR3aa: CASTPGKNSPLHF
CDR3nt: TGTGCCAGCACTCCCGGGAAGAATTCACCCCTCCACTTT

v_gene: TRBV7-8
d_gene: -
abundance: few
j_gene: TRBJ2-7
CDR3aa: CASSLESGNYEQYF
CDR3nt: TGTGCCAGCAGCTTAGAGTCGGGCAACTACGAGCAGTACTTC

v_gene: TRBV4-3
d_gene: -
abundance: few
j_gene: TRBJ1-2
CDR3aa: CASSQDFSNYGYTF
CDR3nt: TGCGCCAGCAGCCAAGATTTCAGTAACTATGGCTACACCTTC

v_gene: TRBV6-5
d_gene: -
abundance: -
j_gene: TRBJ1-1
CDR3aa: CASTRDGWNTEAFF
CDR3nt: TGTGCCAGCACCAGGGACGGGTGGAACACTGAAGCTTTCTTT

v_gene: TRBV7-8
d_gene: -
abundance: many
j_gene: TRBJ1-1
CDR3aa: CASSLGAQRFTEAFF
CDR3nt: TGTGCCAGCAGCTTAGGGGCCCAGAGATTCACTGAAGCTTTCTTT

v_gene: TRBV7-9
d_gene: -
abundance: few
j_gene: TRBJ2-7
CDR3aa: CASSRDMMTCEQYF
CDR3nt: TGTGCCAGCAGCCGGGACATGATGACCTGCGAGCAGTACTTC

v_gene: TRBV12-3/TRBV12-4
d_gene: -
abundance: many
j_gene: TRBJ1-2
CDR3aa: CASSLGRAGGYTF
CDR3nt: TGTGCCAGCAGTTTAGGTCGAGCTGGTGGCTACACCTTC

v_gene: TRBV7-9
d_gene: TRBD1
abundance: many
j_gene: TRBJ1-5
CDR3aa: CASSSVRTGDQPQHF
CDR3nt: TGTGCCAGCAGCTCGGTCCGGACAGGGGATCAGCCCCAGCATTTT

v_gene: TRBV9
d_gene: -
abundance: many
j_gene: TRBJ1-2
CDR3aa: CASFSGEGGYTF
CDR3nt: TGTGCCAGCTTCTCAGGGGAGGGCGGCTACACCTTC

v_gene: TRBV6-5
d_gene: -
abundance: -
j_gene: TRBJ1-2
CDR3aa: CASSEPTSDYGYNF
CDR3nt: TGTGCCAGCAGTGAGCCCACTAGTGACTATGGCTACAACTTC

v_gene: TRBV11-3
d_gene: TRBD1
abundance: few
j_gene: TRBJ1-1
CDR3aa: CASSYRTGTNTEAFF
CDR3nt: TGTGCCAGCAGCTACCGGACAGGGACTAACACTGAAGCTTTCTTT

v_gene: TRBV9
d_gene: TRBD1
abundance: -
j_gene: TRBJ1-1
CDR3aa: CASSVGTGQANAEAFF
CDR3nt: TGTGCCAGCAGCGTAGGGACCGGACAGGCGAACGCTGAAGCTTTCTTT

v_gene: TRBV20-1
d_gene: -
abundance: many
j_gene: TRBJ1-1
CDR3aa: CSARTTKNAREAFF
CDR3nt: TGCAGTGCCCGAACAACAAAAAACGCACGTGAAGCTTTCTTT

v_gene: TRBV20-1
d_gene: TRBD2
abundance: many
j_gene: TRBJ2-5
CDR3aa: CSAVWRGGRETQYF
CDR3nt: TGCAGTGCAGTTTGGCGGGGGGGCCGGGAGACCCAGTACTTC

v_gene: TRBV6-5
d_gene: -
abundance: many
j_gene: TRBJ1-3
CDR3aa: CASSFTASGNTIYF
CDR3nt: TGTGCCAGCAGTTTCACAGCTTCTGGAAACACCATATATTTT

v_gene: TRBV29-1
d_gene: -
abundance: many
j_gene: TRBJ2-5
CDR3aa: CSVERVRGFGETQYF
CDR3nt: TGCAGCGTTGAAAGAGTGAGGGGGTTCGGAGAGACCCAGTACTTC

v_gene: TRBV27
d_gene: -
abundance: -
j_gene: TRBJ2-7
CDR3aa: CASRRTPEIRRAYF
CDR3nt: TGTGCCTCTCGGAGGACCCCGGAAATCAGGAGGGCGTACTTC

v_gene: TRBV25-1
d_gene: -
abundance: -
j_gene: TRBJ1-1
CDR3aa: CASTPEGVENTEAFF
CDR3nt: TGTGCCAGCACTCCCGAGGGGGTCGAGAACACTGAAGCTTTCTTT

v_gene: TRBV27
d_gene: -
abundance: once
j_gene: TRBJ2-5
CDR3aa: CASKGGEETQYF
CDR3nt: TGTGCCAGCAAGGGTGGGGAAGAGACCCAGTACTTC

v_gene: TRBV4-3
d_gene: -
abundance: few
j_gene: TRBJ1-1
CDR3aa: CASSQDFSYTEAFF
CDR3nt: TGCGCCAGCAGCCAAGATTTTAGTTACACTGAAGCTTTCTTT

v_gene: TRBV9
d_gene: -
abundance: many
j_gene: TRBJ1-6
CDR3aa: CASSVWGSSSPLHF
CDR3nt: TGTGCCAGCAGCGTATGGGGGAGCAGTTCACCCCTCCACTTT

v_gene: TRBV6-2/TRBV6-3
d_gene: -
abundance: few
j_gene: TRBJ1-5
CDR3aa: CASNRHDNQPQHF
CDR3nt: TGTGCCAGCAACCGACACGACAATCAGCCCCAGCATTTT

v_gene: TRBV4-3
d_gene: -
abundance: many
j_gene: TRBJ1-5
CDR3aa: CASSQDRYSNQPQHF
CDR3nt: TGCGCCAGCAGCCAAGATAGGTATAGCAATCAGCCCCAGCATTTT

v_gene: TRBV10-3
d_gene: TRBD2
abundance: -
j_gene: TRBJ2-2
CDR3aa: CASAGTSVAGELFF
CDR3nt: TGTGCCTCCGCCGGGACTAGCGTGGCCGGGGAGCTGTTTTTT

v_gene: TRBV5-6
d_gene: TRBD2
abundance: few
j_gene: TRBJ2-5
CDR3aa: CASSLRLAGFQETQYF
CDR3nt: TGTGCCAGCAGCTTAAGACTAGCGGGTTTCCAAGAGACCCAGTACTTC